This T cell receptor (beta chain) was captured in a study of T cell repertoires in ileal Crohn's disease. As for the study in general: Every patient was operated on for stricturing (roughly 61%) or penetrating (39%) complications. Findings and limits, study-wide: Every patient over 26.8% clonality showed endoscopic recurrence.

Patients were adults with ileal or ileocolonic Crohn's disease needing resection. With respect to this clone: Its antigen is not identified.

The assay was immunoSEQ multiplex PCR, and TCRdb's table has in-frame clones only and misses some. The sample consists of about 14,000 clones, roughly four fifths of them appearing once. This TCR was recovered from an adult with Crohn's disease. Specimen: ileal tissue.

The CDR3 coding sequence is TGTGCCAGCAGTTACTCGAATGCAGACACCATATATTTT. Its protein product is CASSYSNADTIYF. The chain carries TRBV6-6 and TRBJ1-3; D is undetermined. Germline V lookup: CDR1 MNHNY, CDR2 SVGAGI (reference sequence). The CDR3 runs 13 residues. V was cut by 0 bases and J by 8 bases, with 8 bases left in between.